This is a list of T cell receptor beta chains from one sample in a study of blood T cell repertoires in COVID-19. TCRdb's table, derived via immunoSEQ multiplex PCR, lists solely in-frame clones and lacks some. The sample contains tens of thousands of clones, approximately 86% of which appear only once. Sequencing was done on a sample of peripheral blood. Every receptor here comes from a human donor in a cohort sampled during active COVID-19. Each CDR3 is given with its conserved first and last residue.

j_gene: TRBJ1-1
v_gene: TRBV11-2
CDR3aa: CASRRGQNTEAFF

j_gene: TRBJ1-6
v_gene: TRBV5-1
CDR3aa: CASTSDAGGSNSPLHF

j_gene: TRBJ1-6
v_gene: TRBV5-5
CDR3aa: CASSPPGVSNSPLHF

j_gene: TRBJ2-1
v_gene: TRBV7-2
CDR3aa: CASSLGINNEQFF

j_gene: TRBJ2-7
v_gene: TRBV7-6
CDR3aa: CASSQTSGSYEQYF

j_gene: TRBJ2-6
v_gene: TRBV7-9
CDR3aa: CASSPTGSGANVLTF

j_gene: TRBJ2-1
v_gene: TRBV9
CDR3aa: CASSARGGRGYNEQFF

j_gene: TRBJ2-5
v_gene: TRBV28
CDR3aa: CASSLPYRETQYF

j_gene: TRBJ2-1
v_gene: TRBV18
CDR3aa: CASSPLLAQGYNEQFF

j_gene: TRBJ1-1
v_gene: TRBV28
CDR3aa: CASSLAQGFTEAFF

j_gene: TRBJ2-1
v_gene: TRBV5-5
CDR3aa: CASSQRPSAAFNEQFF

j_gene: TRBJ2-7
v_gene: TRBV10-3
CDR3aa: CAIRDRGTSYEQYF

j_gene: TRBJ2-2
v_gene: TRBV28
CDR3aa: CASRPGQATFTGELFF

j_gene: TRBJ2-7
v_gene: TRBV11-2
CDR3aa: CASSLGLSGNYEQYF

j_gene: TRBJ2-5
v_gene: TRBV11-2
CDR3aa: CASSSDRGETQYF

j_gene: TRBJ1-2
v_gene: TRBV27
CDR3aa: CASSLRGSGGYTF

j_gene: TRBJ2-2
v_gene: TRBV5-1
CDR3aa: CASSYSDSTGELFF

j_gene: TRBJ2-3
v_gene: TRBV11-3
CDR3aa: CASKERGTDTQYF

j_gene: TRBJ1-6
v_gene: TRBV28
CDR3aa: CASTPGQGLSPLHF

j_gene: TRBJ2-4
v_gene: TRBV12-5
CDR3aa: CASGLGEAQNIQYF

j_gene: TRBJ2-3
v_gene: TRBV5-1
CDR3aa: CASSLYPDRATDTQYF

j_gene: TRBJ2-5
v_gene: TRBV5-4
CDR3aa: CASSLVGSKGKTQYF

j_gene: TRBJ2-3
v_gene: TRBV15
CDR3aa: CATSRDVASGRDTQYF

j_gene: TRBJ2-7
v_gene: TRBV19
CDR3aa: CASSPWTSGRENEQYF

j_gene: TRBJ2-7
v_gene: TRBV18
CDR3aa: CASSPSSGPYEQYF

j_gene: TRBJ1-1
v_gene: TRBV19
CDR3aa: CASFGAVYTEAFF

j_gene: TRBJ2-7
v_gene: TRBV5-1
CDR3aa: CASSLVAGGSYEQYF

j_gene: TRBJ1-1
v_gene: TRBV6-5
CDR3aa: CASSLNPGHMNTEAFF

j_gene: TRBJ1-4
v_gene: TRBV25-1
CDR3aa: CASSRGGGVNEKLFF

j_gene: TRBJ2-7
v_gene: TRBV12-2
CDR3aa: CASRLNLGVPSAEQYF

j_gene: TRBJ2-2
v_gene: TRBV11-3
CDR3aa: CASSLDPGRGLFF

j_gene: TRBJ1-1
v_gene: TRBV28
CDR3aa: CASSSTLRLTEAFF

j_gene: TRBJ2-2
v_gene: TRBV11-2
CDR3aa: CASSLVAGRVGELFF

j_gene: TRBJ2-1
v_gene: TRBV5-1
CDR3aa: CASSLDNRDRSTYNEQFF

j_gene: TRBJ2-2
v_gene: TRBV19
CDR3aa: CASSIGVTSVRAGELFF

j_gene: TRBJ2-7
v_gene: TRBV7-2
CDR3aa: CASSPDRGYEQYF

j_gene: TRBJ2-7
v_gene: TRBV21-1
CDR3aa: CASSIPPTGLAGQTHYEQYF

j_gene: TRBJ1-5
v_gene: TRBV5-8
CDR3aa: CASSFGQGYQPQHF

j_gene: TRBJ2-5
v_gene: TRBV5-1
CDR3aa: CASILHSGSRETQYF

j_gene: TRBJ1-4
v_gene: TRBV12-5
CDR3aa: CASGTGTGAEKLFF

j_gene: TRBJ1-1
v_gene: TRBV14
CDR3aa: CASSQDWGRGPNTEAFF

j_gene: TRBJ2-7
v_gene: TRBV21-1
CDR3aa: CASSAQRTGVNYEQYF